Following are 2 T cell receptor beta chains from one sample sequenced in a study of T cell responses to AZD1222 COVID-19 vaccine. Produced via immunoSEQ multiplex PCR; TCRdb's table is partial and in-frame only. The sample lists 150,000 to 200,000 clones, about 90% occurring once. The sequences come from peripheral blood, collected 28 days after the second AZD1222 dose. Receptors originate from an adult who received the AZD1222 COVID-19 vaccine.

The CDR3 DNA sequence: TGTGCCAGCAGCTCCAGGCCGCTTTCAAACACCATATATTTT. Protein: CASSSRPLSNTIYF. J is TRBJ1-3 and V is TRBV5-4, with D unresolved. The CDR3 is made up of 14 amino acids. Germline loops: CDR1 SGHNT, CDR2 YYREEE (reference sequence). V lost 3 bases to trimming and J lost 6 bases, with 13 bases between them.

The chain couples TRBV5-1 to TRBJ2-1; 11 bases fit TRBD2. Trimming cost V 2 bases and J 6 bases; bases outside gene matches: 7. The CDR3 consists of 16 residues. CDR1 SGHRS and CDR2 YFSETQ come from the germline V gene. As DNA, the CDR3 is TGCGCCAGCAGCTTATTAGCGGGGGGGAACCTCAATGAGCAGTTCTTC. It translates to CASSLLAGGNLNEQFF.